This entry is about one T cell receptor beta chain. Its antigen is unknown. Per-base qualities were not stored, and no clone one base away is much larger. The data derive from a study of CD8 T cells in Susac syndrome (dated by TCRdb to about 2019). About the investigation overall: Of the Susac syndrome patients who were sequenced, about 6 had clinically active disease and roughly eight were in clinical remission. At blood withdrawal, Susac syndrome patients were either therapy-naive, taking corticosteroids (in some cases with IVIg as well), or taking IVIg alone. Whether CD8+ T cell activation and differentiation in Susac syndrome was antigen driven was tested using repertoire sequencing. What the study reported, not specific to this receptor: In patients with Susac syndrome, the CD4+ T cell repertoire showed no detectable clonal expansion. The TCR sequencing and HLA analysis was acknowledged to have included a relatively small number of individuals.

RNA was extracted using the RNeasy kit, and roughly 0.45 to 1 microgram was reverse transcribed with random hexamers. The immunoSEQ multiplex PCR assay, covering 54 Vbeta and 13 Jbeta segments, was used to amplify TCR beta CDR3 regions. Bias from PCR amplification was corrected by using a synthetic template baseline for primer optimization and for computational correction. The authors processed their data as follows. Reads were assigned to V, D and J genes according to IMGT and analyzed in immunoSEQ Analyzer, with only productive sequences retained. To calculate clonality, Shannon entropy was normalized by log2 of the number of productive unique sequences and then subtracted from one. Public and private clones were assessed among the 100 most prevalent clones of each patient and control. Clones were defined as Susac-specific if absent from the healthy and MS cohorts, from under 1,200 published viral clones and from other ImmuneACCESS disease sequences. TCRdb trimmed the raw reads at Q25, called clones with MiXCR and kept productive beta chains. All rows with the same CDR3 protein become a single entry with the most common DNA and genes. TCRdb, rather than the study authors, made the V and J calls. Counted in this sample were about 150,000 distinct CDR3 sequences; nearly 97% of them appeared once. The ten largest clones take up 0.065% to 0.1% of the sample.

Peripheral blood CD8+ and CD4+ T cells from healthy donors, Susac syndrome patients and multiple sclerosis patients were profiled using high-throughput TCR beta sequencing. The Susac syndrome patients fulfilled recently defined diagnostic criteria for either definite or probable disease. Bulk CD8+ and CD4+ T cells were purified magnetically by negative isolation, whereas CD8+ TEMRA cells were enriched by FACS. Blood was collected in EDTA tubes and processed within 24 hours, with PBMCs isolated through density gradient centrifugation. PBMCs intended for TCR sequencing were frozen in liquid nitrogen and were later thawed in a 37 degrees C water bath. The sorted or isolated CD4+, CD8+ and CD8+ TEMRA cells reached a purity of at least 90%. Relative to germline, V is 1 base shorter and J is 9 bases shorter, with 16 bases between their ends. Including the terminal cysteine and phenylalanine, the CDR3 comprises 15 residues. Only CDR3 DNA remains: 45 bases, in frame from the first base. From the germline V gene, CDR1 is LGHNA and CDR2 is YNFKEQ.

This clonotype was obtained from a human donor with Susac syndrome. The rearranged segments are TRBV4-2 and TRBJ2-1; a tentative D match to TRBD2 spans 6 bases. Sequencing was done on a sample of CD4+ T cells from PBMCs. CDR3 loop: CASSQGQGRGGEQFF. Here is the DNA: TGTGCCAGCAGCCAAGGGCAGGGTCGGGGAGGTGAGCAGTTCTTC.